The clone carrying this TCR beta chain was counted a single time. The target antigen is unknown. Germline V gene sequence: CDR1 SGHKS, CDR2 YYEKEE (reference sequence). V was pared by 4 bases and J by 5 bases, with 14 bases of the junction left unmatched. The CDR3 consists of 17 residues. PCR involved 60 Vbeta and 13 Jbeta primers. Measured with immunoSEQ multiplex PCR; TCRdb has only the in-frame clones, and not every one. The sample lists tens of thousands of clones, roughly 79% occurring once. This specimen comes from a study of cytomegalovirus exposure and HLA in healthy donors. Study-wide points: TCR beta chain V- and J-gene trimming was linked, in a later analysis, to a missense variant in DCLRE1C. In a later analysis, an Asian-associated ancestry cluster reportedly showed fewer N-insertions than the approximately 670-donor mean. As was reported, the classifier diagnosed cytomegalovirus status with high specificity and sensitivity.

Donors sampled were nominally healthy, though unrecorded immune exposures were likely. This sequence was found in a woman younger than 45 in good health and CMV-seronegative. V usage is TRBV5-5 and J usage is TRBJ1-5; 8 nucleotides match TRBD1. The material sequenced was PBMCs. CDR3 region: CASSRTSRGRGDQPQHF. For the CDR3, the DNA is TGTGCCAGCAGCCGTACCTCCAGGGGGCGTGGGGATCAGCCCCAGCATTTT. Variable domain in full (rest from reference TRBV5-5 and TRBJ1-5): DAGVTQSPTHLIKTRGQQVTLRCSPISGHKSVSWYQQVLGQGPQFIFQYYEKEERGRGNFPDRFSARQFPNYSSELNVNALLLGDSALYLCASSRTSRGRGDQPQHFGDGTRLSIL.